A single sample is the source of the 21 T cell receptor beta chains below, sequenced in a study of regulatory T cells in long-lasting Graves disease. Time point denoted: persistent/refractory GD, antithyroid drugs over 5 years with positive TRAb. The TCR library used RNA extracted from PBMCs. Arm-PCR of CDR3 regions with iRepertoire HTBI primers generated TCR beta libraries. TCRdb re-called the multiplex PCR reads through MiXCR, storing one row per CDR3 protein. The table includes 650,000 to 850,000 distinct CDR3 sequences, about 30% detected once. The sequencing used peripheral blood mononuclear cells (PBMCs), collected when the disease was refractory, from a patient treated with antithyroid drugs. These receptors were obtained from a female donor with Graves disease.

The sample holds many counts of this clonotype. This sequence joins TRBV28 and TRBJ1-1; the D is unclear. This CDR3 contains 15 residues. The V gene's germline CDR1 is MDHEN and CDR2 SYDVKM. Trimming pared 1 base from V and 0 bases from J, leaving 9 bases between. CDR3 in DNA: TGTGCCAGCAGTTTATCAATGGGGTTGAACACTGAAGCTTTCTTT. Encoded protein: CASSLSMGLNTEAFF.

V is TRBV12-3 or TRBV12-4 and J is TRBJ1-5; D perhaps matches TRBD1 (6 bases). Trimming removed 2 bases from V and 6 bases from J, with 11 bases in between. The CDR3 loop spans 14 amino acids. Here the CDR3 reads CASSLWTVGQPQHF. Here the CDR3 DNA reads TGTGCCAGCAGTTTATGGACAGTGGGTCAGCCCCAGCATTTT.

J is TRBJ1-1 and V is TRBV6-5; no clear D. The CDR3 has 13 residues. Per germline, CDR1 MNHEY and CDR2 SVGAGI. V lost 3 bases, J lost 2 bases, and 7 bases lay in between. This CDR3 reads CASSYTINTEAFF. The CDR3 bases are TGTGCCAGCAGTTATACTATAAACACTGAAGCTTTCTTT.

This clonotype was detected ten times or more. J is TRBJ1-1 and V is TRBV28, with D maybe TRBD1 (5 bases). The CDR3 contains 16 residues. From germline, CDR1 is MDHEN and CDR2 SYDVKM. Between the trimmed V and J ends, which lost 11 bases and 5 bases, there was a span of 27 bases. The CDR3, as DNA: TGTGCCTCCTTACCACTAAGGGGATCCTCATTGACTGAAGCTTTCTTT. It yields the protein CASLPLRGSSLTEAFF.

The chain joins TRBV20-1 to TRBJ1-2, with 7 nucleotides matching TRBD1. The CDR3 loop spans 13 amino acids. The V gene end was trimmed by 0 bases and the J gene end by 5 bases; junction bases not matched to a gene: 3. CDR1 DFQATT and CDR2 SNEGSKA come from the germline V gene (reference sequence). Here the CDR3 reads CSARDQTGYGYTF. The CDR3 nucleotides read TGCAGTGCTAGAGATCAGACAGGGTATGGCTACACCTTC.

The J gene is TRBJ2-7, the V gene TRBV13; D unresolved. CDR1 and CDR2 (germline): PRHDT, FYEKMQ (reference sequence). Deletions cut 5 bases from V and 4 bases from J, with 12 bases between. The CDR3 contains 13 residues. CDR3 residues: CASSPQSPYEQYF. In DNA form, the CDR3 reads TGTGCCAGCAGCCCTCAGTCCCCTTACGAGCAGTACTTC. The whole variable domain, remainder taken from reference TRBV13 and TRBJ2-7, is AAGVIQSPRHLIKEKRETATLKCYPIPRHDTVYWYQQGPGQDPQFLISFYEKMQSDKGSIPDRFSAQQFSDYHSELNMSSLELGDSALYFCASSPQSPYEQYFGPGTRLTVT.

This clonotype was detected a few times. V gene TRBV6-1 combines with J gene TRBJ1-1, with no clear D. CDR1 and CDR2 (germline): MNHNS, SASEGT. The CDR3 contains 14 residues. Between the trimmed V and J ends, which lost 6 bases and 0 bases, there was a span of 11 bases. The CDR3 bases are TGTGCCAGCAGCCGCCGGGTTCTGAACACTGAAGCTTTCTTT. Its translation: CASSRRVLNTEAFF.

This clonotype has more than one count but fewer than ten. The chain has TRBV7-9 and TRBJ2-7, with 8 bases identical to TRBD1. The CDR3 sequence is 15 residues long. The ends lost 5 bases at V and 4 bases at J; junction bases unmatched: 10. Germline assignment: CDR1 SEHNR and CDR2 FQNEAQ (reference sequence). CDR3 in DNA: TGTGCCAGCAGCCCCGGACAGGGAATAGCTTACGAGCAGTACTTC. Translating it yields CASSPGQGIAYEQYF.

This clonotype has more than one count but fewer than ten. The CDR3 DNA is TGTGCCAGCAGCTTGCCCGGGAGGGCGAGTGAGCAGTACTTC. Protein: CASSLPGRASEQYF. The chain uses TRBV5-5 and TRBJ2-7, with 8 nucleotides matching TRBD2. V gave up 1 base and J gave up 7 bases; unmatched junction bases: 7. This CDR3 is 14 amino acids long. Germline-derived CDR1 and CDR2 are SGHKS and YYEKEE (reference sequence). The complete variable domain, with remaining parts taken from reference TRBV5-5 and TRBJ2-7, reads DAGVTQSPTHLIKTRGQQVTLRCSPISGHKSVSWYQQVLGQGPQFIFQYYEKEERGRGNFPDRFSARQFPNYSSELNVNALLLGDSALYLCASSLPGRASEQYFGPGTRLTVT.

V usage is TRBV28 and J usage is TRBJ1-3; D unresolved. CDR1 and CDR2 from the germline V gene are MDHEN and SYDVKM. V was clipped by 3 bases and J by 7 bases, with 4 bases between them. The CDR3 is 11 residues long. CDR3 sequence (DNA): TGTGCCAGCAGTTTTTGGAACACCATATATTTT. Amino acid sequence: CASSFWNTIYF. The full variable domain, in which reference TRBV28 and TRBJ1-3 provide the parts outside the CDR3, is DVKVTQSSRYLVKRTGEKVFLECVQDMDHENMFWYRQDPGLGLRLIYFSYDVKMKEKGDIPEGYSVSREKKERFSLILESASTNQTSMYLCASSFWNTIYFGEGSWLTVV.

V gene TRBV5-1 combines with J gene TRBJ1-1; D is unclear. The V and J ends lost 1 base and 4 bases respectively, with 14 bases between them. CDR3 length equals 15 residues. Germline V gene lookup returns CDR1 SGHRS and CDR2 YFSETQ. The CDR3 reads CASSLSRGGGTEAFF. CDR3 bases: TGCGCCAGCAGCTTGAGTCGGGGAGGAGGCACTGAAGCTTTCTTT.

The rearrangement joins TRBV20-1 to TRBJ1-1; D gene unclear. The CDR3 extends over 11 amino acids. CDR1 is DFQATT, CDR2 SNEGSKA, per germline (reference sequence). V shed 3 bases and J shed 1 base, with 3 bases lying between them. CDR3 sequence: CSASSNTEAFF. CDR3 nucleotides: TGCAGTGCTAGTTCGAACACTGAAGCTTTCTTT.

There are a few counts of this clonotype. The V and J genes are TRBV6-5 and TRBJ1-1; maybe TRBD1 (6 bases). V was pared by 2 bases and J by 4 bases, with 11 bases between. The V gene's germline CDR1 is MNHEY and CDR2 SVGAGI. The CDR3 totals 14 residues. The CDR3 loop reads CASSYRGLATEAFF. In DNA, the CDR3 is TGTGCCAGCAGTTACCGGGGGCTGGCCACTGAAGCTTTCTTT.

This clonotype has only one observation. The CDR3 carries no conserved terminal phenylalanine or tryptophan, so it likely arises from a read error. The J gene is TRBJ1-2, the V gene TRBV11-2, with 10 bases lining up with TRBD1. The CDR3 runs 17 residues. The ends lost 7 bases at V and 4 bases at J; junction bases unmatched: 15. Germline CDR1 and CDR2: SGHAT and FQNNGV. CDR3 bases: TGTGCCAGCAAGTTACGTCCCCCGGGACAGGGGACCTATGGCTACACCTGC. This gives the protein CASKLRPPGQGTYGYTC.

This clonotype was observed at least ten times. This CDR3 reads CASSPGRRNTEAFF. The CDR3 coding sequence is TGTGCCAGCAGCCCGGGACGGAGGAACACTGAAGCTTTCTTT. The V gene is TRBV28, the J gene TRBJ1-1; D possibly corresponds to TRBD1 (5 bases). Per germline, CDR1 MDHEN and CDR2 SYDVKM. V shed 6 bases and J shed 1 base, with 12 bases lying between them. This CDR3 region has 14 residues.

This clonotype was seen many times. The rearrangement joins TRBV7-2 to TRBJ1-2, with TRBD1 identical over 8 bases. This CDR3 spans 15 amino acids. J was trimmed by 2 bases and V by 4 bases; bases with no gene match: 6. The germline V gene encodes CDR1 SGHTA and CDR2 FQGNSA. CDR3 DNA: TGTGCCAGCAGCTCTGGACAGGGCTGGAACTATGGCTACACCTTC. Translated: CASSSGQGWNYGYTF.

As for this clonotype: At one of its ends the junction is not consistent with the germline gene, which may arise from a read error. V and J are TRBV28 and TRBJ1-1, with D possibly TRBD1 on 5 matching bases. This CDR3 spans 12 amino acids. Per germline, CDR1 MDHEN and CDR2 SYDVKM. The CDR3 sequence: CAGRQMNTEAFF. The DNA for the CDR3 is TGTGCCGGCAGACAGATGAACACTGAAGCTTTCTTT.

This chain links TRBV7-3 with TRBJ1-1, with TRBD1 matching over 9 bases. Per the germline V gene, CDR1 is SGHTA and CDR2 is FQGTGA. CDR3 length: 14 residues. Trimming at V came to 4 bases and at J to 4 bases, leaving 4 bases not matched to a gene. CDR3 sequence: CASSWTGEGTEAFF. Here the CDR3 DNA reads TGTGCCAGCAGCTGGACAGGGGAGGGCACTGAAGCTTTCTTT. The variable domain in full, with the rest retrieved from reference TRBV7-3 and TRBJ1-1, is GAGVSQTPSNKVTEKGKYVELRCDPISGHTALYWYRQSLGQGPEFLIYFQGTGAADDSGLPNDRFFAVRPEGSVSTLKIQRTERGDSAVYLCASSWTGEGTEAFFGQGTRLTVV.

Regarding this clonotype: A much larger clonotype is one base distant, so this may be a read error. This is likely a read error, given that the CDR3 carries no conserved phenylalanine or tryptophan at its end. This chain joins TRBV15 and TRBJ2-7; 8 bases align to TRBD2. The V gene's germline CDR1 is LNHNV and CDR2 YYDKDF (reference sequence). This CDR3 contains 14 residues. Germline trimming cut 5 bases from V and 3 bases from J; bases unmatched to any gene: 6. CDR3 loop: CATSLGAGGYEQYL. CDR3 bases: TGTGCCACCAGCTTAGGGGCGGGAGGCTACGAGCAGTACCTC.

The chain recombines TRBV20-1 with TRBJ2-5; D remains unclear. The CDR3 extends over 12 amino acids. CDR1 and CDR2 (germline): DFQATT, SNEGSKA (reference sequence). With 3 bases removed from V and 5 bases from J, the gap between germline ends came to 10 bases. CDR3 in amino acids: CSARYRRETQYF. DNA of the CDR3: TGCAGTGCTAGGTACCGTCGGGAGACCCAGTACTTC.

The chain uses TRBV29-1 and TRBJ1-2; tentatively, D is TRBD1 (6 bases). V was shortened by 1 base and J by 7 bases, with 16 bases between the two germline ends. This CDR3 has 14 amino acids. Per germline, CDR1 SQVTM and CDR2 ANQGSEA. The CDR3 protein is CSVEGIRGRSGYTF. CDR3 bases: TGCAGCGTTGAAGGAATCCGGGGGCGGAGTGGCTACACCTTC.